The 22 T cell receptor beta chains listed next were all sequenced from one sample in a study of CD8 T cells in ankylosing spondylitis. TCRdb processed the 5' RACE reads anew with MiXCR; each CDR3 protein has one entry. Of some 70,000 distinct CDR3 sequences in the sample, approximately 5.3% were seen once. The material sequenced was blood, either unsorted or a sorted T cell fraction (not recorded which). These receptor sequences come from a male donor with ankylosing spondylitis or in good health (not recorded which).

The CDR3 DNA follows: TGTGCCAGCAGCTCGGACAGGGGTCGGGGTACTGAAGCTTTCTTT. Amino acid sequence: CASSSDRGRGTEAFF. The rearrangement joins TRBV7-9 to TRBJ1-1; 9 nucleotides agree with TRBD1. Per germline, CDR1 SEHNR and CDR2 FQNEAQ (reference sequence). Trimming cost V 4 bases and J 5 bases; bases outside gene matches: 8. The CDR3 runs 15 residues.

This clonotype was detected ten times or more. This chain connects TRBV30 to TRBJ1-1; 7 nucleotides line up with TRBD1. Germline values: CDR1 GTSNPN, CDR2 SVGIG (reference sequence). CDR3 length: 15 amino acids. V shed 2 bases and J 9 bases; nucleotides not matched to a gene: 15. CDR3 nucleotides: TGTGCCTGGAGTCCCCCCCCGACAGGGACAAGGCAAGCTTTCTTT. It encodes CAWSPPPTGTRQAFF.

On this clonotype itself: Its ends do not fully match the called genes, so a read error is possible. This chain connects TRBV28 to TRBJ2-7; perhaps D is TRBD1 or TRBD2 (6 bases each). The germline V gene encodes CDR1 MDHEN and CDR2 SYDVKM. The CDR3 spans 12 residues. CDR3 sequence reads: CAGSLGGFEQYF. The CDR3 DNA reads as TGTGCCGGCAGTTTAGGGGGGTTCGAGCAATACTTC. The whole variable domain, remainder taken from reference TRBV28 and TRBJ2-7, is DVKVTQSSRYLVKRTGEKVFLECVQDMDHENMFWYRQDPGLGLRLIYFSYDVKMKEKGDIPEGYSVSREKKERFSLILESASTNQTSMYLCAGSLGGFEQYFGPGTRLTVT.

In this sample, this clonotype turned up many times. The rearrangement joins TRBV9 to TRBJ1-2; TRBD1 matches 7 bases. J gave up 1 base and V 2 bases, and 5 bases lay outside the gene matches. The germline V gene has CDR1 SGDLS and CDR2 YYNGEE. The CDR3 consists of 15 residues. The CDR3 DNA follows: TGTGCCAGCAGCGTTGGGACAGAGAGTAACTATGGCTACACCTTC. Protein product: CASSVGTESNYGYTF.

This clonotype was seen ten or more times. The rearrangement uses TRBV20-1 and TRBJ2-1; D unresolved. This CDR3 has 15 residues. With 6 bases removed from V and 5 bases from J, the gap between germline ends came to 20 bases. The germline CDR1 and CDR2 sequences are DFQATT and SNEGSKA (reference sequence). DNA for the CDR3: TGCAGTGCCCAGGATTTTTTGGGCCATGACAATGAGCAGTTCTTC. Translation: CSAQDFLGHDNEQFF.

In this sample, this clonotype turned up many times. The chain recombines TRBV6-5 with TRBJ2-1; no reliable D call. CDR3 size: 14 residues. V lost 0 bases and J 7 bases, leaving 10 bases between the germline ends. CDR1 is MNHEY and CDR2 is SVGAGI in the germline V gene. The chain's CDR3 is CASSYSRNANEQFF. In nucleotides, the CDR3 is TGTGCCAGCAGTTACTCACGGAACGCGAATGAGCAGTTCTTC.

This clonotype was observed at least ten times. V usage is TRBV20-1 and J usage is TRBJ2-3; possible D gene TRBD2, 7 bases. Germline V gene sequence: CDR1 DFQATT, CDR2 SNEGSKA (reference sequence). The CDR3 contains 15 residues. The CDR3 region is CSSRERGHITDTQYF. The CDR3 nucleotides read TGCAGCTCGCGGGAGCGGGGACATATCACAGATACGCAGTATTTT.

This clonotype was seen many times. This rearrangement joins TRBV20-1 to TRBJ2-3, with TRBD1 identical over 9 bases. Trimming at V came to 4 bases and at J to 8 bases, leaving 16 bases not matched to a gene. CDR1 is DFQATT, CDR2 SNEGSKA, per germline (reference sequence). The length of the CDR3 is 16 residues. The CDR3 protein is CSATAGLGQGKGTQYF. The DNA of the CDR3 is TGCAGTGCTACAGCCGGCCTTGGACAGGGGAAGGGTACGCAGTATTTT.

Many counts were recorded for this clonotype. The chain couples TRBV5-5 to TRBJ2-3; 9 bases fit TRBD1. Germline V CDR1 and CDR2: SGHKS, YYEKEE (reference sequence). The junction had 5 bases not matched to a gene; V was cut back by 4 bases and J by 5 bases. The CDR3 covers 14 residues. The chain's CDR3 is CASSPDRGRDTQYF. Here the CDR3 DNA reads TGTGCCAGCAGCCCGGACAGGGGACGAGATACGCAGTATTTT.

There are many counts of this clonotype. The V and J genes are TRBV10-3 and TRBJ1-1; no clear D. Germline V gene sequence: CDR1 ENHRY, CDR2 SYGVKD. Trimming stripped 0 bases from V and 9 bases from J, with 8 bases between. The CDR3 length is 12 residues. CDR3 loop: CAISESGAQAFF. In nucleotides, the CDR3 is TGTGCCATCAGTGAGTCGGGCGCCCAAGCTTTCTTT.

This clonotype was observed many times. The chain couples TRBV9 to TRBJ2-7, with TRBD1 matching 8 bases. The V gene end was trimmed by 6 bases and the J gene end by 0 bases; junction bases not matched to a gene: 5. Germline V CDR1 and CDR2: SGDLS, YYNGEE. The CDR3 runs 14 residues. DNA of the CDR3: TGTGCCAGCACCCTGACAGGGGACTCCTACGAGCAGTACTTC. It translates to CASTLTGDSYEQYF.

This clonotype has ten or more counts. This rearrangement joins TRBV20-1 to TRBJ2-4, with 16 bases identical to TRBD2. After removal of 5 bases from V and 5 bases from J, the junction contained 3 bases not matched to a gene. This CDR3 has 15 residues. The germline V gene has CDR1 DFQATT and CDR2 SNEGSKA (reference sequence). CDR3 residues: CSAPGLAGGQNIQYF. The CDR3 nucleotides are TGCAGTGCTCCGGGACTAGCGGGGGGGCAAAACATTCAGTACTTC.

This clonotype was counted ten times or more. The chain has TRBV29-1 and TRBJ1-3; D not certain. Trimming took off 2 bases at V and 0 bases at J, with 5 bases between the two ends. Germline V lookup: CDR1 SQVTM, CDR2 ANQGSEA. The CDR3 is made up of 13 amino acids. In DNA form, the CDR3 reads TGCAGCGTTGAACAGATCTCTGGAAACACCATATATTTT. It codes for CSVEQISGNTIYF.

This clonotype showed up many times. Here the CDR3 reads CASSFGENSPLHF. DNA of the CDR3: TGTGCCAGCAGTTTCGGTGAGAATTCACCCCTCCACTTT. The chain uses TRBV27 and TRBJ1-6; no clear D gene. The CDR3 consists of 13 residues. Germline V gene data show CDR1 as MNHEY and CDR2 as SMNVEV (reference sequence). Trimming cost V 3 bases and J 7 bases, with 7 bases left between them.

This clonotype came up many times. V is TRBV11-1 and J is TRBJ2-4; maybe TRBD1 (6 bases). The CDR3 spans 14 residues. The V and J ends lost 3 bases and 6 bases respectively, with 12 bases between them. CDR1 is SGHAT and CDR2 is FQDESV in the germline V gene (reference sequence). This chain's CDR3 is CASSFEGVANIQYF. In DNA, the CDR3 is TGTGCCAGCAGCTTTGAGGGGGTGGCAAACATTCAGTACTTC.

This clonotype was seen ten or more times. CDR3 protein: CSATGSGELFF. The CDR3 DNA reads as TGCAGTGCTACCGGATCCGGGGAGCTGTTTTTT. V and J are TRBV20-1 and TRBJ2-2, with D uncertain. CDR3 length equals 11 residues. V was clipped by 4 bases and J by 6 bases, with 6 bases between them. The germline CDR1 and CDR2 sequences are DFQATT and SNEGSKA (reference sequence).

At least ten counts were recorded for this clonotype. The J gene is TRBJ2-7, the V gene TRBV10-2; the match to TRBD2 covers 8 bases. The CDR3 loop spans 14 amino acids. Per germline, CDR1 WSHSY and CDR2 SAAADI. The V and J ends lost 2 bases and 7 bases, in that order; junction bases with no gene match: 7. CDR3 sequence: CASSELRGAGEQYF. The CDR3 bases are TGCGCCAGCAGTGAGCTGCGGGGGGCGGGGGAGCAGTACTTC.

This chain uses TRBV24-1 with TRBJ2-5; 7 bases match TRBD1. The CDR3 is 14 residues long. Germline V gene data show CDR1 as KGHDR and CDR2 as SFDVKD. V gave up 4 bases and J gave up 2 bases; unmatched junction bases: 3. CDR3 in DNA: TGTGCCACCAGTGACACGGGACAGCAAGAGACCCAGTACTTC. Translating gives CATSDTGQQETQYF.

In this sample, this clonotype turned up many times. The chain couples TRBV5-1 to TRBJ1-6; no clear D gene. V was shortened by 4 bases and J by 4 bases, with 12 bases between the two germline ends. CDR3 length: 15 amino acids. The germline gives CDR1 SGHRS, CDR2 YFSETQ. The chain's CDR3 is CASSENAGYNSPLHF. The CDR3 DNA reads as TGCGCCAGCAGCGAAAACGCAGGATATAATTCACCCCTCCACTTT.

This clonotype showed up many times. The chain links TRBV12-3 or TRBV12-4 to TRBJ2-4, with D perhaps TRBD1 (6 bases). The CDR3 has 13 amino acids. V dropped 6 bases and J dropped 6 bases, with 12 bases sitting between them. CDR3 amino acids: CASRSGTSNIQYF. CDR3 in DNA: TGTGCCAGCAGGTCCGGGACATCAAACATTCAGTACTTC.

This clonotype has a count of ten or more. This rearrangement joins TRBV20-1 to TRBJ2-5; TRBD2 agrees at 11 bases. This CDR3 is 15 amino acids long. With 0 bases clipped from V and 4 bases from J, the junction kept 4 bases outside the gene matches. Looked up from germline, CDR1 is DFQATT and CDR2 is SNEGSKA (reference sequence). For the CDR3, the DNA is TGCAGTGCTAGAGATTTTAGCGGGGGGGCAGAGACCCAGTACTTC. It specifies CSARDFSGGAETQYF.

This clonotype appeared many times. The rearrangement joins TRBV9 to TRBJ2-4; D is perhaps TRBD2 (6 bases). CDR3 length: 16 residues. Trimming cost V 4 bases and J 1 base, with 15 bases left between them. CDR1 and CDR2 (germline): SGDLS, YYNGEE. The CDR3 region has the DNA TGTGCCAGCAGCCCCTCGGGAGATTCTGCCAAAAACATTCAGTACTTC. Translation gives CASSPSGDSAKNIQYF.